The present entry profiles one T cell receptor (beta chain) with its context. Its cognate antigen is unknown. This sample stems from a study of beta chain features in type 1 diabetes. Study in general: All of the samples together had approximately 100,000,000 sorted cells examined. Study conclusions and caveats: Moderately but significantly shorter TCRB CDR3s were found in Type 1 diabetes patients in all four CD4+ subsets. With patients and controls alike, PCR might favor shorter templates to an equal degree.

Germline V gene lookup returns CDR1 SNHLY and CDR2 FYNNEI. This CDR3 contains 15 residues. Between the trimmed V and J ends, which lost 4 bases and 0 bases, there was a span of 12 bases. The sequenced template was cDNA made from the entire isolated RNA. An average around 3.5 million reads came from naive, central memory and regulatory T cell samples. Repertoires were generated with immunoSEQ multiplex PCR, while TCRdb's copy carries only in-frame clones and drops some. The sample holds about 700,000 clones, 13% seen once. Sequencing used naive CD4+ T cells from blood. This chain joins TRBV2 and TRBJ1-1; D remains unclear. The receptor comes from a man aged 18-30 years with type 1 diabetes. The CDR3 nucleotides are TGTGCCAGCAGTGCTCAAAGTACCCTGAACACTGAAGCTTTCTTT. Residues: CASSAQSTLNTEAFF.